One sample yielded the 5 T cell receptor beta chains listed below, sequenced in a study of STAT5B mutations in CD4+ large granular lymphocyte leukemia (dated by TCRdb to the early 2020s). Library prep was done by the immunoSEQ multiplex PCR assay. The source is immuneACCESS, and TCRdb retained only in-frame sequences with V and J called. Part of the clones is not carried over; for the studies checked, unresolved V genes explain less than half of this, and the remainder is unexplained. In this sample the table shows 25,000 to 35,000 clones, 78% of which occur a single time. The ten largest clones represent approximately 2.5% of the sample. The sequencing input was CD4+ T cells from blood buffy coats. Source of these receptors: a human donor in good health.

This chain joins TRBV4-2 and TRBJ2-2; D remains ambiguous. Trimming removed 4 bases from V and 0 bases from J, with 21 bases in between. Per germline, CDR1 LGHNA and CDR2 YNFKEQ. The CDR3 totals 19 residues. CDR3 amino acids: CASSRETEGLTANTGELFF. The CDR3 nucleotides read TGTGCCAGCAGCCGCGAGACTGAAGGCCTGACCGCGAACACCGGGGAGCTGTTTTTT.

This clone turned up a few times. The chain combines TRBV7-2 with TRBJ2-2; 9 positions agree with TRBD2. Germline assignment: CDR1 SGHTA and CDR2 FQGNSA. With 1 base clipped from V and 2 bases from J, the junction kept 8 bases outside the gene matches. CDR3 length: 18 residues. DNA for the CDR3: TGTGCCAGCAGCTTAGGTGGCAGCGGGAGGTCTAACACCGGGGAGCTGTTTTTT. Its translation: CASSLGGSGRSNTGELFF.

The rearrangement links TRBV7-2 to TRBJ1-2; D perhaps matches TRBD1 (5 bases). V dropped 8 bases and J dropped 0 bases, with 16 bases sitting between them. Germline values: CDR1 SGHTA, CDR2 FQGNSA. The CDR3 is 15 amino acids. CDR3 in DNA: TGTGCCAGCTCCTTAGGGGCAGGGCCTAACTATGGCTACACCTTC. This gives the protein CASSLGAGPNYGYTF. Complete variable domain (other parts from reference TRBV7-2 and TRBJ1-2): GAGVSQSPSNKVTEKGKDVELRCDPISGHTALYWYRQSLGQGLEFLIYFQGNSAPDKSGLPSDRFSAERTGGSVSTLTIQRTQQEDSAVYLCASSLGAGPNYGYTFGSGTRLTVV.

This clone showed up just a few times. The genes are TRBV21-1 and TRBJ2-1; TRBD1, the table's D call, lacks a check against the DNA. TRBV21-1 is deemed a pseudogene. The CDR3 length is 16 residues. The CDR3 bases are TGTGCCAGCAGCATCACCGGGACAGGGACGGGGAATGAGCAGTTCTTC. Translated: CASSITGTGTGNEQFF.

The V gene is TRBV18, the J gene TRBJ2-1; D may be TRBD2 (6 bases). V was cut by 0 bases and J by 4 bases, with 10 bases left in between. Germline CDR1 is KGHSH and CDR2 is LQKENI. The CDR3 length is 15 residues. CDR3 region: CASSPPWDSYNEQFF. The CDR3 bases are TGTGCCAGCTCACCACCGTGGGACTCTTACAATGAGCAGTTCTTC.